What follows are 30 T cell receptor beta chains derived from one specimen sequenced in a study of T cells after posttransplantation cyclophosphamide. The table came from immunoSEQ multiplex PCR; TCRdb's copy has only in-frame clones and leaves some out. The sample records roughly 70,000 clones, roughly 93% being singletons. Sample: PBMCs. These receptors were obtained from a woman aged 30 to 39 in good health and a related stem cell transplant donor.

CDR3: CASSSPERGAPQETQYF. In nucleotides, the CDR3 is TGTGCCAGCAGCTCACCCGAGCGGGGGGCCCCCCAAGAGACCCAGTACTTC. The genes are TRBV7-2 and TRBJ2-5; TRBD2 matches 9 bases. The CDR3 spans 17 residues. The V gene end was trimmed by 4 bases and the J gene end by 1 base; junction bases not matched to a gene: 10. Germline V lookup: CDR1 SGHTA, CDR2 FQGNSA.

The chain is built from TRBV18 and TRBJ1-1; tentatively, D is TRBD1 (6 bases). CDR3 length: 14 amino acids. V shed 8 bases and J shed 7 bases, with 20 bases lying between them. In germline, CDR1 is KGHSH, CDR2 LQKENI. The CDR3 DNA sequence: TGTGCCAGCACCGAGGGGGGGGCGGTTGTTGAAGCTTTCTTT. This sequence encodes CASTEGGAVVEAFF.

This chain links TRBV4-2 with TRBJ1-3; no clear D. The length of the CDR3 is 15 residues. The germline gives CDR1 LGHNA, CDR2 YNFKEQ. V was trimmed by 2 bases and J by 0 bases, leaving 8 bases between them. CDR3 amino acids: CASSQSLGSGNTIYF. DNA for the CDR3: TGTGCCAGCAGCCAATCCTTAGGCTCTGGAAACACCATATATTTT.

The gene calls are TRBV6-1 and TRBJ2-5; TRBD2 might be the D (6 bases). The CDR3 consists of 14 residues. The V gene's germline CDR1 is MNHNS and CDR2 SASEGT. Trimming pared 2 bases from V and 1 base from J, leaving 8 bases between. The chain's CDR3 is CASSEWRGQETQYF. The CDR3 DNA reads TGTGCCAGCAGTGAATGGCGGGGCCAAGAGACCCAGTACTTC.

The chain uses TRBV5-1 and TRBJ2-5, with 11 bases that match TRBD1. The CDR3 has 15 amino acids. Germline V lookup: CDR1 SGHRS, CDR2 YFSETQ. The V and J ends lost 4 bases and 2 bases, in that order; junction bases with no gene match: 4. In DNA form, the CDR3 reads TGCGCCAGCAGCGGACAGGGGGCAGAGCAAGAGACCCAGTACTTC. This sequence encodes CASSGQGAEQETQYF.

V usage is TRBV4-3 and J usage is TRBJ1-4, with TRBD1 identical over 7 bases. The CDR3 length is 20 residues. V shed 0 bases, J shed 0 bases, and the junction held 13 bases outside the gene matches. Germline CDR1 is LGHNA and CDR2 is YSLEER. This CDR3 reads CASSQDTIGTAIATNEKLFF. The CDR3 region has the DNA TGCGCCAGCAGCCAAGATACGATCGGGACAGCTATTGCAACTAATGAAAAACTGTTTTTT.

The V gene is TRBV7-9, the J gene TRBJ2-3, with 9 positions matching TRBD2. J gave up 5 bases and V 5 bases, and 2 bases lay outside the gene matches. The germline CDR1 and CDR2 sequences are SEHNR and FQNEAQ (reference sequence). The CDR3 contains 13 residues. The chain's CDR3 is CASSSSGGDTQYF. The CDR3 nucleotides read TGTGCCAGCAGCAGTAGCGGGGGAGATACGCAGTATTTT.

The J gene is TRBJ2-1, the V gene TRBV6-5; 9 nucleotides line up with TRBD1. Unmatched junction bases numbered 2, after V lost 2 bases and J lost 9 bases. Germline CDR1 and CDR2: MNHEY and SVGAGI. The length of the CDR3 is 13 residues. CDR3: CASSYDRGGEQFF. CDR3 sequence (DNA): TGTGCCAGCAGTTACGACAGGGGGGGTGAGCAGTTCTTC.

Note on this clone: The identical CDR3 is also encoded by other nucleotide sequences in the sample. The chain couples TRBV5-1 to TRBJ1-6; 9 bases agree with TRBD1. Germline assignment: CDR1 SGHRS and CDR2 YFSETQ. J lost 9 bases, V lost 4 bases, and 5 bases had no gene match. This CDR3 comprises 14 residues. The CDR3 DNA reads TGCGCCAGCAGCGCCGGGACAGGGAGTTCACCCCTCCACTTT. This translates into CASSAGTGSSPLHF.

This clone was counted a single time. The genes are TRBV30 and TRBJ1-4; D is uncertain. V lost 7 bases, J lost 4 bases, and 10 bases lay in between. The CDR3 runs 12 residues. Germline CDR1 and CDR2: GTSNPN and SVGIG (reference sequence). As DNA, the CDR3 is TGTGCCTCCCGCGTGAGTAATGAAAAACTGTTTTTT. Its translation is CASRVSNEKLFF.

This clone appeared a single time. The rearrangement uses TRBV5-4 and TRBJ1-2, with 10 bases matching TRBD1. The V segment lost 4 bases and the J segment 2 bases; nucleotides outside the gene matches: 2. Germline V gene lookup returns CDR1 SGHNT and CDR2 YYREEE (reference sequence). The CDR3 has 14 residues. The CDR3 spells CASSQGQGNYGYTF. Here the CDR3 DNA reads TGTGCCAGCAGCCAGGGACAGGGGAACTATGGCTACACCTTC.

The genes are TRBV6-1 and TRBJ2-5, with TRBD1 matching 7 bases. Germline CDR1 reads MNHNS; CDR2 reads SASEGT. V lost 6 bases, J lost 1 base, and 2 bases stayed unmatched. The CDR3 is 13 residues long. The CDR3 coding sequence is TGTGCCAGCAGCAACAGGGGCCAAGAGACCCAGTACTTC. It yields the protein CASSNRGQETQYF.

V is TRBV4-2 and J is TRBJ1-2; D is undetermined. CDR1 is LGHNA and CDR2 is YNFKEQ in the germline V gene. CDR3 length: 16 amino acids. Trimming took off 2 bases at V and 3 bases at J, with 16 bases between the two ends. CDR3 nucleotide sequence: TGTGCCAGCAGCCAACATACCCGGACGGACCACTATGGCTACACCTTC. It codes for CASSQHTRTDHYGYTF.

V is TRBV28 and J is TRBJ2-5; D ambiguous. With 7 bases removed from V and 5 bases from J, the gap between germline ends came to 11 bases. This CDR3 comprises 12 residues. Germline-derived CDR1 and CDR2 are MDHEN and SYDVKM. The chain's CDR3 is CASNPSAETQYF. The DNA of the CDR3 is TGTGCCAGCAACCCAAGCGCGGAGACCCAGTACTTC.

V is TRBV5-1 and J is TRBJ2-7; the D is unclear. This CDR3 comprises 13 residues. The germline gives CDR1 SGHRS, CDR2 YFSETQ. V was trimmed by 0 bases and J by 5 bases, leaving 9 bases between them. The DNA of the CDR3 is TGCGCCAGCAGCTTGGCCGCGATCGACGAGCAGTACTTC. Its protein product is CASSLAAIDEQYF.

The chain combines TRBV18 with TRBJ1-5, with a weak D call TRBD1 (5 bases). V was pared by 1 base and J by 4 bases, with 17 bases between. This CDR3 is 17 amino acids long. Germline CDR1 KGHSH, CDR2 LQKENI. This CDR3 reads CASSPRASEGLNQPQHF. As DNA, the CDR3 is TGTGCCAGCTCACCACGGGCTTCCGAGGGGTTAAATCAGCCCCAGCATTTT. The complete variable domain, with remaining parts taken from reference TRBV18 and TRBJ1-5, reads NAGVMQNPRHLVRRRGQEARLRCSPMKGHSHVYWYRQLPEEGLKFMVYLQKENIIDESGMPKERFSAEFPKEGPSILRIQQVVRGDSAAYFCASSPRASEGLNQPQHFGDGTRLSIL.

The V and J genes are TRBV27 and TRBJ1-2; no clear D. V lost 1 base, J lost 5 bases, and 5 bases lay in between. This CDR3 has 12 residues. Germline V lookup: CDR1 MNHEY, CDR2 SMNVEV (reference sequence). The chain's CDR3 is CASSLFGYGYTF. CDR3 DNA: TGTGCCAGCAGTTTATTTGGATATGGCTACACCTTC.

This clone was counted a single time. The chain has TRBV9 and TRBJ2-1, with D maybe TRBD2 (6 bases). CDR1 and CDR2 (germline): SGDLS, YYNGEE. This CDR3 is 12 amino acids long. The V end lost 6 bases, the J end lost 4 bases, and 8 bases lay between the germline ends. The CDR3 reads CASTSAYNEQFF. DNA of the CDR3: TGTGCCAGCACTAGCGCGTACAATGAGCAGTTCTTC. Supplemented by reference TRBV9 and TRBJ2-1, the full variable domain reads DSGVTQTPKHLITATGQRVTLRCSPRSGDLSVYWYQQSLDQGLQFLIQYYNGEERAKGNILERFSAQQFPDLHSELNLSSLELGDSALYFCASTSAYNEQFFGPGTRLTVL.

This sequence joins TRBV4-3 and TRBJ2-7; D not resolved. Germline V gene sequence: CDR1 LGHNA, CDR2 YSLEER. This CDR3 is 13 amino acids long. V lost 0 bases and J 6 bases, leaving 9 bases between the germline ends. The CDR3 DNA follows: TGCGCCAGCAGCCAAGATCGAACCTCCGAGCAGTACTTC. Translating gives CASSQDRTSEQYF.

The rearrangement links TRBV7-9 to TRBJ1-6, with D hard to call. Germline CDR1 SEHNR, CDR2 FQNEAQ (reference sequence). This CDR3 comprises 16 residues. V was trimmed by 3 bases and J by 0 bases, leaving 9 bases between them. CDR3 sequence reads: CASSFSTGSYNSPLHF. The CDR3 DNA reads as TGTGCCAGCAGCTTCTCTACTGGCTCCTATAATTCACCCCTCCACTTT.

The chain is built from TRBV19 and TRBJ1-2; no firm D call. CDR1 LNHDA and CDR2 SQIVND come from the germline V gene (reference sequence). CDR3 length: 12 residues. Trimming pared 5 bases from V and 5 bases from J, leaving 9 bases between. CDR3 amino acids: CASSSGKYGYTF. The DNA of the CDR3 is TGTGCCAGTAGTTCGGGGAAATATGGCTACACCTTC.

This chain joins TRBV29-1 and TRBJ1-2; tentative D call: TRBD1 (6 bases). Trimming took off 1 base at V and 6 bases at J, with 15 bases between the two ends. Germline loops: CDR1 SQVTM, CDR2 ANQGSEA. This CDR3 has 14 residues. In nucleotides, the CDR3 is TGCAGCGTTGAAGGTTTCAGGGGTTCGGATGGCTACACCTTC. Amino acids: CSVEGFRGSDGYTF.

The CDR3 nucleotides read TGTGCCAGCAGAGGTCGACAGGCCAATCAGCCCCAGCATTTT. Protein sequence: CASRGRQANQPQHF. The chain joins TRBV27 to TRBJ1-5, with TRBD1 as a possible D gene (6 bases). Trimming pared 6 bases from V and 3 bases from J, leaving 12 bases between. Germline CDR1 MNHEY, CDR2 SMNVEV (reference sequence). The CDR3 sequence is 14 residues long.

A word on this clone: This same CDR3 is encoded by further DNA sequences in the sample. The V call is TRBV4-1, the J call TRBJ2-1, with a weak D call TRBD2 (6 bases). With 1 base removed from V and 4 bases from J, the gap between germline ends came to 8 bases. In germline, CDR1 is MGHRA, CDR2 YSYEKL. This CDR3 is built from 14 residues. The CDR3 DNA sequence: TGCGCCAGCAGCCAAGTTGGAGGGTACAATGAGCAGTTCTTC. It translates to CASSQVGGYNEQFF.

The chain recombines TRBV27 with TRBJ2-1, with a weak D call TRBD1 (7 bases). CDR3 length: 17 residues. The V end lost 4 bases, the J end lost 5 bases, and 21 bases lay between the germline ends. Per germline, CDR1 MNHEY and CDR2 SMNVEV (reference sequence). The CDR3: CASSSPRRRGRHNEQFF. In DNA, the CDR3 is TGTGCCAGCAGTTCACCGAGGCGGAGGGGGCGACACAATGAGCAGTTCTTC.

The chain is built from TRBV7-9 and TRBJ2-3; 7 bases match TRBD2. The CDR3 totals 12 residues. Germline lookup yields CDR1 SEHNR and CDR2 FQNEAQ (reference sequence). With V trimmed by 8 bases and J by 3 bases, 2 bases remained unmatched. The chain's CDR3 is CASEGLTDTQYF. CDR3 in DNA: TGTGCCAGCGAGGGACTAACAGATACGCAGTATTTT. Full variable domain (outside the CDR3, taken from reference TRBV7-9 and TRBJ2-3): DTGVSQNPRHKITKRGQNVTFRCDPISEHNRLYWYRQTLGQGPEFLTYFQNEAQLEKSRLLSDRFSAERPKGSFSTLEIQRTEQGDSAMYLCASEGLTDTQYFGPGTRLTVL.

The chain has TRBV2 and TRBJ2-7, with D possibly TRBD1 on 6 matching bases. Trimming stripped 5 bases from V and 2 bases from J, with 7 bases between. Germline loops: CDR1 SNHLY, CDR2 FYNNEI. This CDR3 contains 12 residues. The CDR3 reads CASSRTAYEQYF. The CDR3 DNA sequence: TGTGCCAGCAGTCGGACAGCCTACGAGCAGTACTTC.

The CDR3 coding sequence is TGCGCCAGCAGCGGACAGGTTAAAGAGACCCAGTACTTC. Residues: CASSGQVKETQYF. The chain recombines TRBV10-1 with TRBJ2-5, with TRBD1 matching 7 bases. CDR1 and CDR2 from the germline V gene are WNHNN and SYGVQD (reference sequence). The ends lost 6 bases at V and 3 bases at J; junction bases unmatched: 4. CDR3 length: 13 residues.

The V and J genes are TRBV25-1 and TRBJ1-1, with D tentatively TRBD1 (6 bases). This CDR3 is 16 amino acids long. V gave up 1 base and J gave up 4 bases, with 16 bases separating them. CDR1 MGHDK and CDR2 SYGVNS come from the germline V gene. The CDR3 sequence: CASSESGHPLGTEAFF. Written as DNA, the CDR3 is TGTGCCAGCAGTGAATCGGGACACCCCCTTGGCACTGAAGCTTTCTTT.

V is TRBV10-3 and J is TRBJ1-2, with D unresolved. Germline V gives CDR1 ENHRY, CDR2 SYGVKD. This CDR3 spans 14 amino acids. The ends were cut back, 7 bases at V and 2 bases at J, with 14 bases in the middle. The CDR3, as DNA: TGTGCCATCACGGCAGGCATTACCAACTATGGCTACACCTTC. Translating gives CAITAGITNYGYTF.